The entry below describes one T cell receptor beta chain. The antigen remains unidentified. These data belong to a study of cytomegalovirus exposure and HLA in healthy donors. On the study more broadly: The 120 or so validation repertoires, a later analysis reported, used the same platform as the approximately 700 first-cohort repertoires. Study-level findings and limits: The listing of roughly 160 TCR beta chains classed them as cytomegalovirus-associated. Testing in vitro showed three CMV-associated chains specific for CMV antigens.

Produced via immunoSEQ multiplex PCR; TCRdb's table is partial and in-frame only. The repertoire includes some 120,000 clones, 70% to 90% of them detected once, and under 2% sits in the top ten. Trimming at V came to 5 bases and at J to 2 bases, leaving 3 bases not matched to a gene. The germline V gene has CDR1 MNHEY and CDR2 SVGAGI. This CDR3 is 15 amino acids long. The sequenced sample was PBMCs. The sequence derives from a woman aged 18-29 years in good health and CMV-seronegative. The rearrangement links TRBV6-5 to TRBJ2-7, with 13 bases fitting TRBD2. The CDR3, as DNA: TGTGCCAGCAGTCTACTAGCGGGGGGGCCCTACGAGCAGTACTTC. This gives the protein CASSLLAGGPYEQYF.